This paragraph covers one T cell receptor (beta chain) sequence. The sample belongs to a study of cytomegalovirus exposure and HLA in healthy donors. Primers: 60 Vbeta forward and 13 Jbeta reverse. TCRdb's table, derived via immunoSEQ multiplex PCR, lists solely in-frame clones and lacks some. The sample records approximately 150,000 clones, about 76% being singletons. The CDR3 length is 16 residues. Trimming shortened V by 1 base and J by 3 bases, and 13 bases separated the two germline ends. Germline CDR1 reads SGHTS; CDR2 reads YDEGEE. The chain joins TRBV5-8 to TRBJ1-4; no clear D gene. The sequence derives from a woman aged 40 to 50 in good health and CMV-seropositive. What was sequenced was PBMCs. CDR3 residues: CASSLSGKGSNEKLFF. The CDR3 bases are TGTGCCAGCAGCTTGAGCGGGAAGGGTTCTAATGAAAAACTGTTTTTT.